This TCR beta chain was identified in a study of T cell responses to AZD1222 COVID-19 vaccine. The method was immunoSEQ multiplex PCR; TCRdb's version includes in-frame clones alone and lacks a portion of them. This table holds roughly 130,000 clones, around 90% found once. A word on this clone: As yet, its antigen is unknown.

The V and J ends lost 3 bases and 1 base respectively, with 13 bases between them. In germline, CDR1 is ENHRY, CDR2 SYGVKD. This CDR3 region has 15 residues. Overall study results and limits: Regions left unmutated in variants are reportedly the target of nearly half of spike-specific TCRs. Clonal diversity was possibly underestimated; the donors were predominantly white British and more often female. CD4 TCRs associated with vaccination spanned spike, dominating at 160-218 and 743-854.

The TCR originated in an adult in good health. The source material was peripheral blood, sampled on day 0 of AZD1222 vaccination. V is TRBV10-3 and J is TRBJ2-7, with D hard to call. The CDR3 DNA reads TGTGCCATCAGTGACCACAGTTTAGGGTCCTACGAGCAGTACTTC. This codes for CAISDHSLGSYEQYF.